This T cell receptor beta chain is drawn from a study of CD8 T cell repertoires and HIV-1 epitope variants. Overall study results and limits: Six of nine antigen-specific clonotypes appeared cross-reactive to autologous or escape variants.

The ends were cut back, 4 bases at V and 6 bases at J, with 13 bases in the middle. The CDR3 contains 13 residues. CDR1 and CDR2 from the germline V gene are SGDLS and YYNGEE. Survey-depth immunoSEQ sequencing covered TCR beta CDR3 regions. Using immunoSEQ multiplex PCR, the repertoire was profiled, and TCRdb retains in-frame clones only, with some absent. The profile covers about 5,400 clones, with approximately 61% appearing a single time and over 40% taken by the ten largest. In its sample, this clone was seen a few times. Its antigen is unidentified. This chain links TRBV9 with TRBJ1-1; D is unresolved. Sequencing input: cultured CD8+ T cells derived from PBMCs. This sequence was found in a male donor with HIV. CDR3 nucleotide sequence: TGTGCCAGCAGCCCCGTCCGCGGCGCTGAAGCTTTCTTT. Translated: CASSPVRGAEAFF.